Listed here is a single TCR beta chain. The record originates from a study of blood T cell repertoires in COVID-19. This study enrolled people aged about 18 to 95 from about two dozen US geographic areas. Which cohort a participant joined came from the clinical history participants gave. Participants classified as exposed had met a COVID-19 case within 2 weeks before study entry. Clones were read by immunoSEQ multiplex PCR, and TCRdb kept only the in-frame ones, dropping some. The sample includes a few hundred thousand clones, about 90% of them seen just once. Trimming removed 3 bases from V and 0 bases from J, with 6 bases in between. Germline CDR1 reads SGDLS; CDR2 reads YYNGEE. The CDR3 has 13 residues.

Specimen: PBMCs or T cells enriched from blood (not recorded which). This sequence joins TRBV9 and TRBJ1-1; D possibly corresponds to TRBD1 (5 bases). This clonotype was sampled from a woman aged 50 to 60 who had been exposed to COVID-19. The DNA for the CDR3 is TGTGCCAGCAGCGGACAGATGAACACTGAAGCTTTCTTT. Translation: CASSGQMNTEAFF.